This TCR beta chain came from a study of blood T cell repertoires in COVID-19 (dated by TCRdb to 2020 to 2022). Concerning the study at large: Collaborator samples came from the United States, Italy and Spain and covered acute and convalescent phases of COVID-19. Sample metadata almost always included a de-identified subject ID, COVID-19 status, age in years and sex. The material from the prospective study consisted of cDNA or gDNA derived from T cells, B-cell-depleted T cells, or PBMCs. The repertoires were made available in a free public database intended to serve as a resource for research on the immune response to SARS-CoV-2. Samples came from the ongoing ImmuneRACE study (first 160 participants) plus 1,254 subjects from 6 global collaborators. Subjects who had been exposed to COVID-19, were actively infected with it, or had recovered from it provided the deeply sampled blood TCRbeta repertoires that made up the dataset. Where available, HLA class I and class II types were obtained from metadata supplied by the sample provider rather than from assay-based typing. The paper's findings and limits, for the study overall: The quantity of clinical and demographic metadata differed by source and by participant and was supplied without curation.

TCRbeta CDR3 regions were amplified from genomic DNA by means of the immunoSEQ Assay, a bias-controlled multiplex PCR. As for how the authors treated the data: The number of nucleated cells in each sample was estimated from the amplification of reference gene primers within the assay. Sequence reads were collapsed and filtered to measure the absolute abundance of every unique TCRbeta CDR3 rearrangement. For each sample, productive Simpson clonality was calculated by taking the square root of Simpson's diversity index across productive rearrangements. TCRdb limited this immuneACCESS table to in-frame rearrangements with V and J called. A share of clones is missing; checked studies link under half to unresolved V genes, and the rest is unexplained. That table is the source of V, J and clone size, and D and trimming were worked out from the DNA. The sample table holds 200,000 or so clones, of which approximately 84% were seen once. The ten top clones hold 6.5% to 9.5% of the sample.

Counted from cysteine to phenylalanine, this CDR3 has 16 amino acids. Only the CDR3 DNA is retained, 48 bases long and in frame from the first base. As encoded in the germline V gene (reference sequence), CDR1 is SGHNT while CDR2 is YYREEE. Unmatched junction bases come to 8, with V trimmed by 0 bases and J by 10 bases. Points on this clone: Its antigen remains undetermined. No base qualities exist here, and no much larger clone lies one base off it.

Participants in the prospective study were enrolled through a virtual design, were aged about 18 to 90 years, and lived in approximately 25 United States geographic areas. In the prospective study, cohorts were assigned on the basis of participant-reported clinical history obtained from a screening survey and a study questionnaire. ImmuneRACE Cohort 3 recovered participants were defined by two consecutive negative NP/OP PCR tests, healthcare professional clearance, or symptom resolution. Mobile phlebotomists in the prospective study collected whole blood, serum and a nasopharyngeal or oropharyngeal swab from every participant. Participants in the prospective study had the option to provide additional blood draws and questionnaires over a roughly two-month period. Prospective study blood samples were shipped either frozen or at room temperature before DNA extraction.

This sequence was found in a man in his forties who had recovered from COVID-19. The specimen was PBMCs or T cells enriched from blood (not recorded which). The V and J segments used are TRBV5-4 and TRBJ1-6; the central 9 bases match TRBD1. The DNA sequence reads TGTGCCAGCAGCTTGGGAGGGACAGGGAGGGAATCACCCCTCCACTTT. This is translated as CASSLGGTGRESPLHF. With all but the CDR3 taken from the reference TRBV5-4 and TRBJ1-6 genes, the full variable domain is: ETGVTQSPTHLIKTRGQQVTLRCSSQSGHNTVSWYQQALGQGPQFIFQYYREEENGRGNFPPRFSGLQFPNYSSELNVNALELDDSALYLCASSLGGTGRESPLHFGNGTRLTVT.